This passage covers 25 T cell receptor beta chains from one sample sequenced in a study of shared clonotypes between healthy human individuals. Assay used: immunoSEQ multiplex PCR; TCRdb lists only in-frame clones, some missing. Altogether about 490,000 clones are present, 76% being singletons, with the ten largest covering 10% to 15%. Specimen: PBMCs. Source of these receptors: a middle-aged woman in good health. Some clones in this sample may be carry-over from other donors' samples.

Concerning this clone: Just one base apart from a much larger clone, this may be a read error. The same CDR3 arises from other DNA sequences in this sample as well. The chain links TRBV11-2 to TRBJ2-3; tentatively, D is TRBD1 (6 bases). Looked up from germline, CDR1 is SGHAT and CDR2 is FQNNGV. The CDR3 is 12 residues long. With 5 bases removed from V and 5 bases from J, the gap between germline ends came to 8 bases. DNA for the CDR3: TGTGCCAGCAGCCTAGGGGGAGATACGCAGTATTTT. Its translation is CASSLGGDTQYF.

In DNA form, the CDR3 reads TGTGCCAGCAGACGCACCGGGACAGGGGGGTCCTACGAGCAGTACTTC. It translates to CASRRTGTGGSYEQYF. The chain is built from TRBV2 and TRBJ2-7; 11 bases line up with TRBD1. Germline V lookup: CDR1 SNHLY, CDR2 FYNNEI. V dropped 6 bases and J dropped 1; count of bases not matched to a gene: 8. The CDR3 sequence is 16 residues long.

On this clone itself: Other DNA sequences in this sample translate to the same CDR3. The chain recombines TRBV11-2 with TRBJ2-5; D remains ambiguous. CDR1 and CDR2 from the germline V gene are SGHAT and FQNNGV. With 3 bases removed from V and 5 bases from J, the gap between germline ends came to 10 bases. This CDR3 has 13 amino acids. This CDR3 is CASSFGFRETQYF. The CDR3 nucleotides read TGTGCCAGCAGCTTCGGGTTCCGGGAGACCCAGTACTTC. Combining the CDR3 with reference TRBV11-2 and TRBJ2-5 gives the whole variable domain EAGVAQSPRYKIIEKRQSVAFWCNPISGHATLYWYQQILGQGPKLLIQFQNNGVVDDSQLPKDRFSAERLKGVDSTLKIQPAKLEDSAVYLCASSFGFRETQYFGPGTRLLVL.

The gene calls are TRBV29-1 and TRBJ1-3; D ambiguous. V was shortened by 6 bases and J by 2 bases, with 5 bases between the two germline ends. Germline CDR1 SQVTM, CDR2 ANQGSEA. This CDR3 is built from 11 residues. For the CDR3, the DNA is TGCAGCGTCACAACTGGAAACACCATATATTTT. Protein product: CSVTTGNTIYF.

The chain combines TRBV19 with TRBJ1-2; TRBD1 matches at 10 bases. The CDR3 is 16 amino acids. Trimming took 7 bases from V and 3 from J; bases not matched to a gene: 11. The V gene's germline CDR1 is LNHDA and CDR2 SQIVND (reference sequence). The DNA of the CDR3 is TGTGCCAGTAATTCGGGGACAGGGGACGGGGACTATGGCTACACCTTC. The encoded protein is CASNSGTGDGDYGYTF. The entire variable domain, with the rest obtained from reference TRBV19 and TRBJ1-2, is as follows: DGGITQSPKYLFRKEGQNVTLSCEQNLNHDAMYWYRQDPGQGLRLIYYSQIVNDFQKGDIAEGYSVSREKKESFPLTVTSAQKNPTAFYLCASNSGTGDGDYGYTFGSGTRLTVV.

This chain connects TRBV28 to TRBJ2-7; 9 nucleotides line up with TRBD2. The CDR3 covers 16 residues. Trimming at V came to 4 bases and at J to 3 bases, leaving 10 bases not matched to a gene. The germline gives CDR1 MDHEN, CDR2 SYDVKM. This CDR3 is CASSSLAGEESYEQYF. CDR3 in DNA: TGTGCCAGCAGTTCCTTAGCGGGAGAAGAGAGCTACGAGCAGTACTTC.

This sequence joins TRBV7-2 and TRBJ2-4, with D unresolved. Between the trimmed V and J ends, which lost 4 bases and 3 bases, there was a span of 13 bases. This CDR3 is 15 amino acids long. CDR1 and CDR2 (germline): SGHTA, FQGNSA. CDR3 sequence (DNA): TGTGCCAGCAGCTCCGGCCGATGGGACAAAAACATTCAGTACTTC. Translated: CASSSGRWDKNIQYF.

The V and J genes are TRBV6-1 and TRBJ1-1; no definite D call. The CDR3 has 13 residues. Trimming removed 6 bases at V and 5 bases at J, with 13 bases between. Germline CDR1 and CDR2: MNHNS and SASEGT. Here the CDR3 reads CASRNDFLTEAFF. The CDR3 bases are TGTGCCAGCAGGAACGACTTTTTAACTGAAGCTTTCTTT.

Ten or more counts support this clone. The chain is built from TRBV7-8 and TRBJ1-5; D is uncertain. Germline V lookup: CDR1 SGHVS, CDR2 FQNEAQ. V lost 4 bases and J lost 3, with 7 bases in between. The CDR3 covers 13 residues. The CDR3 DNA reads TGTGCCAGCAGCTCGGACCTCAATCAGCCCCAGCATTTT. The encoded protein is CASSSDLNQPQHF.

A single count supports this clone. The V call is TRBV4-2, the J call TRBJ2-1; TRBD2 aligns across 13 bases. The CDR3 runs to 16 residues. After removal of 4 bases from V and 6 bases from J, the junction contained 6 bases not matched to a gene. Germline CDR1 LGHNA, CDR2 YNFKEQ. The CDR3 loop is CASSPEGLAGRNEQFF. The CDR3, as DNA: TGTGCCAGCAGCCCGGAGGGACTAGCGGGACGCAATGAGCAGTTCTTC.

The gene calls are TRBV5-6 and TRBJ2-1; TRBD1 might be the D (5 bases). V lost 1 base and J 11 bases, leaving 10 bases between the germline ends. The CDR3 is made up of 12 amino acids. Germline CDR1 is SGHDT and CDR2 is YYEEEE. The DNA for the CDR3 is TGTGCCAGCAGCTTGAAACAGGCTAAGCAGTTCTTC. This encodes CASSLKQAKQFF.

This sequence joins TRBV4-1 and TRBJ1-1; possibly TRBD1 for D (6 bases). V was shortened by 4 bases and J by 4 bases, with 16 bases between the two germline ends. Looked up from germline, CDR1 is MGHRA and CDR2 is YSYEKL. The CDR3 has 15 residues. In DNA form, the CDR3 reads TGCGCCAGCAGCCCCAGATCGGGGGCGGGCACTGAAGCTTTCTTT. Its translation is CASSPRSGAGTEAFF.

The count of this clone is one. This chain connects TRBV5-4 to TRBJ2-5; D is ambiguous. V lost 4 bases, J lost 1 base, and 11 bases lay in between. The germline gives CDR1 SGHNT, CDR2 YYREEE (reference sequence). The CDR3 contains 14 residues. This CDR3 reads CASSPGGSQETQYF. CDR3 nucleotides: TGTGCCAGCAGCCCTGGTGGCTCCCAAGAGACCCAGTACTTC.

The J gene is TRBJ1-4, the V gene TRBV18; D gene uncertain. The CDR3 totals 15 residues. CDR1 and CDR2 from the germline V gene are KGHSH and LQKENI. Trimming took 3 bases from V and 8 from J, leaving 16 bases between them. CDR3 in amino acids: CASSPGQGGREKLFF. The CDR3 region has the DNA TGTGCCAGCTCACCCGGGCAAGGCGGGAGAGAAAAACTGTTTTTT.

The J gene is TRBJ1-2, the V gene TRBV29-1; D possibly corresponds to TRBD1 (6 bases). V lost 4 bases and J lost 3, with 12 bases in between. The V gene's germline CDR1 is SQVTM and CDR2 ANQGSEA. This CDR3 is 13 amino acids long. CDR3 in amino acids: CSVGMRGDYGYTF. CDR3 DNA sequence: TGCAGCGTTGGTATGAGGGGGGACTATGGCTACACCTTC.

The chain has TRBV7-9 and TRBJ2-1; 8 bases agree with TRBD1. Trimming cost V 4 bases and J 7 bases; bases outside gene matches: 12. Germline assignment: CDR1 SEHNR and CDR2 FQNEAQ (reference sequence). The CDR3 loop spans 16 amino acids. As DNA, the CDR3 is TGTGCCAGCAGCTCCTACCAGGGGGCGAATTTTAATGAGCAGTTCTTC. Translated: CASSSYQGANFNEQFF.

The rearrangement joins TRBV7-9 to TRBJ1-5; D possibly corresponds to TRBD1 (5 bases). Germline V lookup: CDR1 SEHNR, CDR2 FQNEAQ (reference sequence). The CDR3 spans 15 residues. V was shortened by 0 bases and J by 9 bases, with 15 bases between the two germline ends. In DNA form, the CDR3 reads TGTGCCAGCAGCTTAGCGGGCCAGACAGCCCTGCCCCAGCATTTT. Translating it yields CASSLAGQTALPQHF. Full variable domain (missing parts from reference TRBV7-9 and TRBJ1-5): DTGVSQNPRHKITKRGQNVTFRCDPISEHNRLYWYRQTLGQGPEFLTYFQNEAQLEKSRLLSDRFSAERPKGSFSTLEIQRTEQGDSAMYLCASSLAGQTALPQHFGDGTRLSIL.

This clone has a handful of counts. The rearrangement uses TRBV25-1 and TRBJ2-5; D gene uncertain. Gene TRBJ2-7 matches the end of the DNA better, so the J call may be wrong. CDR1 is MGHDK, CDR2 SYGVNS, per germline. The CDR3 is made up of 15 amino acids. The CDR3 reads CASSGPLENSYEQYF. CDR3 coding DNA: TGTGCCAGCAGTGGCCCCCTGGAGAACTCCTACGAGCAGTACTTC.

This clone was counted once. The chain carries TRBV5-1 and TRBJ1-3; D gene uncertain. CDR1 and CDR2 (germline): SGHRS, YFSETQ. The CDR3 consists of 14 residues. Trimming took 5 bases from V and 1 from J, leaving 10 bases between them. The CDR3 region is CASSFGTSGNTIYF. The CDR3 DNA sequence: TGCGCCAGCAGTTTCGGTACGTCTGGAAACACCATATATTTT.

The rearrangement links TRBV29-1 to TRBJ2-7, with 11 bases matching TRBD2. V was pared by 7 bases and J by 3 bases, with 8 bases of the junction left unmatched. CDR3 length equals 14 residues. The germline V gene encodes CDR1 SQVTM and CDR2 ANQGSEA. The CDR3 DNA is TGCAGCGAGACTCAGACTAGCGGGAACTACGAGCAGTACTTC. It is translated as CSETQTSGNYEQYF.

The CDR3: CSVGGRSYNEQFF. The CDR3 bases are TGCAGCGTTGGCGGGAGAAGCTACAATGAGCAGTTCTTC. The chain has TRBV29-1 and TRBJ2-1; 7 bases are shared with TRBD2. Looked up from germline, CDR1 is SQVTM and CDR2 is ANQGSEA. This CDR3 has 13 amino acids. J was trimmed by 3 bases and V by 4 bases; bases with no gene match: 3.

This sequence joins TRBV7-9 and TRBJ1-1; 8 bases are shared with TRBD1. With 5 bases clipped from V and 11 bases from J, the junction kept 7 bases outside the gene matches. This CDR3 is 12 amino acids long. Germline V gene data show CDR1 as SEHNR and CDR2 as FQNEAQ (reference sequence). CDR3 sequence (DNA): TGTGCCAGCAGCAGACAGGGGCGAGGGGCTTTCTTT. Translated, it gives CASSRQGRGAFF.

This chain connects TRBV29-1 to TRBJ2-7, with D perhaps matching TRBD1 (6 bases). CDR3 length equals 13 residues. V gave up 3 bases and J gave up 7 bases, with 16 bases separating them. Germline V lookup: CDR1 SQVTM, CDR2 ANQGSEA. The CDR3 sequence is CSVDLQATGEQYF. The CDR3 DNA is TGCAGCGTTGATTTGCAAGCAACAGGGGAGCAGTACTTC.

This sequence joins TRBV18 and TRBJ2-3; 7 bases agree with TRBD1. This CDR3 comprises 15 residues. V lost 2 bases to trimming and J lost 2 bases; unmatched junction nucleotides: 4. CDR1 and CDR2 (germline): KGHSH, LQKENI. CDR3 in DNA: TGTGCCAGCTCACCATGGGACAGCTTCACAGATACGCAGTATTTT. Translating it yields CASSPWDSFTDTQYF.

This sequence joins TRBV7-9 and TRBJ1-5; no definite D call. The germline V gene has CDR1 SEHNR and CDR2 FQNEAQ (reference sequence). The CDR3 sequence is 12 residues long. Deletions cut 1 base from V and 4 bases from J, with 2 bases between. The CDR3 region is CASSLENQPQHF. The CDR3 nucleotides read TGTGCCAGCAGCTTAGAGAATCAGCCCCAGCATTTT.